The 28 T cell receptor beta chains given below trace back to one sample, sequenced in a study of blood T cell repertoires in COVID-19. Only in-frame clones appear in the TCRdb table, and some are missing; sequencing was by immunoSEQ multiplex PCR. The repertoire consists of over 100,000 clones, with around 84% occurring once and the leading ten covering roughly 1.4%. Input material: peripheral blood. The source is a man aged 35 to 55 with acute or convalescent COVID-19.

The chain combines TRBV18 with TRBJ2-7; perhaps TRBD1 as D (6 bases). V was pared by 2 bases and J by 5 bases, with 7 bases between. The germline CDR1 and CDR2 sequences are KGHSH and LQKENI. This CDR3 is 12 amino acids long. The CDR3 DNA follows: TGTGCCAGCTCACCAAACAGGGACGAGCAGTACTTC. Translation gives CASSPNRDEQYF.

The rearrangement joins TRBV6-2 or TRBV6-3 to TRBJ1-2; the D is unclear. Germline V gives CDR1 MNHEY, CDR2 SVGEGT. V gave up 0 bases and J gave up 8 bases, with 13 bases separating them. The CDR3 runs to 14 residues. CDR3 residues: CASSYSGQTRGYTF. The CDR3, as DNA: TGTGCCAGCAGTTACTCCGGCCAGACACGGGGCTACACCTTC.

This chain connects TRBV5-5 to TRBJ2-3; no reliable D call. This CDR3 comprises 12 residues. Germline CDR1 SGHKS, CDR2 YYEKEE (reference sequence). V was shortened by 2 bases and J by 2 bases, with 3 bases between the two germline ends. The CDR3 is CASSLYTDTQYF. CDR3 nucleotide sequence: TGTGCCAGCAGCTTATACACAGATACGCAGTATTTT.

This clone appeared a single time. V is TRBV6-5 and J is TRBJ2-7; 8 bases align to TRBD2. Germline trimming cut 2 bases from V and 3 bases from J; bases unmatched to any gene: 3. The germline gives CDR1 MNHEY, CDR2 SVGAGI. The CDR3 loop spans 14 amino acids. The CDR3 sequence is CASSYRAGGYEQYF. CDR3 bases: TGTGCCAGCAGTTACCGCGCGGGAGGCTACGAGCAGTACTTC.

The chain carries TRBV3-1 (or the pseudogene TRBV3-2) and TRBJ2-1, with D possibly being TRBD1 (5 bases). V dropped 0 bases and J dropped 2 bases, with 20 bases sitting between them. This CDR3 has 19 residues. CDR1 is LGHDT, CDR2 YNNKEL, per germline (reference sequence). The CDR3 loop reads CASSQEPPAPGLTYNEQFF. The CDR3 DNA is TGTGCCAGCAGCCAAGAGCCCCCGGCCCCAGGGTTAACCTACAATGAGCAGTTCTTC.

The rearrangement uses TRBV11-3 and TRBJ2-5, with TRBD2 identical over 10 bases. V shed 1 base, J shed 2 bases, and the junction held 10 bases outside the gene matches. From germline, CDR1 is SGHNT and CDR2 YENEEA. The CDR3 spans 18 residues. In DNA, the CDR3 is TGTGCCAGCAGCTTAGGTGGAGCGGGAGGGCCGGAGCAAGAGACCCAGTACTTC. It specifies CASSLGGAGGPEQETQYF.

The rearrangement joins TRBV19 to TRBJ1-5; D possibly corresponds to TRBD1 (6 bases). This CDR3 is 17 amino acids long. CDR1 is LNHDA and CDR2 is SQIVND in the germline V gene (reference sequence). Trimming left V 5 bases short and J 3 bases short, with 20 bases between. DNA of the CDR3: TGTGCCAGTAGTCTCCTCGAGAGGGGGGGTATCAATCAGCCCCAGCATTTT. Translated: CASSLLERGGINQPQHF.

This clone was seen once. The V call is TRBV28, the J call TRBJ2-1, with 12 nucleotides matching TRBD2. The CDR3 consists of 15 residues. Trimming cost V 5 bases and J 4 bases; bases outside gene matches: 3. Per the germline V gene, CDR1 is MDHEN and CDR2 is SYDVKM. The chain's CDR3 is CASSRLAGVYNEQFF. The CDR3 nucleotides are TGTGCCAGCAGTAGACTAGCGGGAGTGTACAATGAGCAGTTCTTC.

This clone was picked up one time. The rearrangement uses TRBV6-2 or TRBV6-3 and TRBJ2-2, with D perhaps matching TRBD2 (6 bases). The CDR3 totals 18 residues. Trimming stripped 4 bases from V and 0 bases from J, with 18 bases between. Germline CDR1 reads MNHEY; CDR2 reads SVGEGT. CDR3 residues: CASSFTSPIGANTGELFF. Written as DNA, the CDR3 is TGTGCCAGCAGTTTCACTAGCCCTATCGGGGCGAACACCGGGGAGCTGTTTTTT.

This clone was picked up one time. This chain joins TRBV4-1 and TRBJ2-6; 8 bases line up with TRBD1. Germline V gene data show CDR1 as MGHRA and CDR2 as YSYEKL. With V trimmed by 3 bases and J by 0 bases, 4 bases remained unmatched. The CDR3 consists of 17 residues. The CDR3: CASSQRTGSSGANVLTF. CDR3 coding DNA: TGCGCCAGCAGCCAGCGGACAGGGAGCTCTGGGGCCAACGTCCTGACTTTC.

This clone was observed once. The V gene is TRBV5-5, the J gene TRBJ1-6; weak D call: TRBD1 (5 bases). V gave up 1 base and J gave up 6 bases, with 8 bases separating them. The CDR3 contains 14 residues. Germline CDR1 reads SGHKS; CDR2 reads YYEKEE (reference sequence). The CDR3 loop reads CASSLLDTNSPLHF. The CDR3 DNA follows: TGTGCCAGCAGCTTGTTGGACACTAATTCACCCCTCCACTTT.

V usage is TRBV6-2 or TRBV6-3 and J usage is TRBJ2-7; the match to TRBD1 covers 11 bases. Losses at the gene ends were 5 bases for V and 3 bases for J; bases not matched to a gene: 6. Germline CDR1 and CDR2: MNHEY and SVGEGT. The CDR3 has 15 residues. The CDR3 bases are TGTGCCAGCAGTATATCCGGGACAGGGGGCTACGAGCAGTACTTC. Translated: CASSISGTGGYEQYF.

About this clone itself: Distinct nucleotide sequences in the sample also encode this CDR3. This chain uses TRBV18 with TRBJ1-1; tentative D call: TRBD1 (5 bases). The germline V gene encodes CDR1 KGHSH and CDR2 LQKENI. The germline V and J ends were trimmed by 3 bases and 1 base, with 6 bases remaining between them. This CDR3 region has 13 residues. The CDR3 region is CASSPGGNTEAFF. CDR3 in DNA: TGTGCCAGCTCACCCGGGGGGAACACTGAAGCTTTCTTT.

DNA for the CDR3: TGTGCCAGCTCACTCACAGGGCCGAAAACTGAAGCTTTCTTT. Its translation is CASSLTGPKTEAFF. This sequence joins TRBV18 and TRBJ1-1, with D possibly being TRBD1 (6 bases). Trimming took off 4 bases at V and 5 bases at J, with 14 bases between the two ends. The CDR3 is 14 residues long. Per the germline V gene, CDR1 is KGHSH and CDR2 is LQKENI.

V is TRBV9 and J is TRBJ2-1, with 11 bases identical to TRBD1. V shed 0 bases and J 5 bases; nucleotides not matched to a gene: 7. This CDR3 comprises 17 residues. CDR1 and CDR2 (germline): SGDLS, YYNGEE. CDR3 residues: CASSVGAGTGGHNEQFF. CDR3 coding DNA: TGTGCCAGCAGCGTAGGAGCCGGGACAGGGGGGCACAATGAGCAGTTCTTC.

The chain uses TRBV7-8 and TRBJ2-7; D perhaps matches TRBD1 (5 bases). The V gene's germline CDR1 is SGHVS and CDR2 FQNEAQ. Trimming pared 1 base from V and 2 bases from J, leaving 18 bases between. The CDR3 sequence is 17 residues long. The CDR3: CASSLGVRASDPYEQYF. The CDR3, as DNA: TGTGCCAGCAGCTTAGGGGTCAGGGCGTCCGACCCCTACGAGCAGTACTTC.

This chain links TRBV7-2 with TRBJ1-3; the match to TRBD1 covers 10 bases. This CDR3 region has 14 residues. Looked up from germline, CDR1 is SGHTA and CDR2 is FQGNSA. The junction had 5 bases not matched to a gene; V was cut back by 5 bases and J by 7 bases. Here the CDR3 reads CASSPGQGVNTIYF. The CDR3, as DNA: TGTGCCAGCAGCCCTGGACAGGGGGTGAACACCATATATTTT.

CDR3 DNA: TGTGCCAGCAGCTACAGTCGAAACACTGAAGCTTTCTTT. This translates into CASSYSRNTEAFF. The chain is built from TRBV7-6 and TRBJ1-1; D remains unclear. This CDR3 comprises 13 residues. Germline V gene lookup returns CDR1 SGHVS and CDR2 FNYEAQ. Trimming shortened V by 4 bases and J by 2 bases, and 8 bases separated the two germline ends.

The gene calls are TRBV5-3 and TRBJ2-1; 11 positions agree with TRBD2. TRBV5-3 is marked as an open reading frame, function uncertain. V gave up 2 bases and J gave up 5 bases; unmatched junction bases: 12. This CDR3 contains 18 residues. This CDR3 is CARSFSPMTSGTHNEQFF. The CDR3, as DNA: TGTGCCAGAAGCTTTTCGCCGATGACTAGCGGGACACACAATGAGCAGTTCTTC.

V is TRBV6-5 and J is TRBJ2-2; D is possibly TRBD1 (5 bases). Trimming stripped 2 bases from V and 6 bases from J, with 13 bases between. This CDR3 has 15 amino acids. Germline CDR1 reads MNHEY; CDR2 reads SVGAGI. CDR3 residues: CASSYRVQGPGELFF. In DNA form, the CDR3 reads TGTGCCAGCAGTTACCGCGTCCAGGGCCCCGGGGAGCTGTTTTTT.

Here the CDR3 reads CASSCKKQGNQPQHF. The CDR3 DNA follows: TGTGCCAGCAGCTGTAAAAAACAGGGTAATCAGCCCCAGCATTTT. This chain links TRBV9 with TRBJ1-5; the D gene is possibly TRBD1 (6 bases). The V end was cut by 4 bases, the J end by 4 bases, with 15 bases between. CDR1 and CDR2 from the germline V gene are SGDLS and YYNGEE. The CDR3 is 15 residues long.

The sample holds one count of this clone. This chain joins TRBV5-4 and TRBJ2-1, with TRBD2 matching over 12 bases. Per germline, CDR1 SGHNT and CDR2 YYREEE (reference sequence). V shed 4 bases and J 16 bases; nucleotides not matched to a gene: 15. The length of the CDR3 is 15 residues. CDR3 sequence reads: CASSPRQASGRAVFF. For the CDR3, the DNA is TGTGCCAGCAGCCCACGACAGGCTAGCGGGAGGGCGGTATTCTTC. Combining the CDR3 with reference TRBV5-4 and TRBJ2-1 gives the whole variable domain ETGVTQSPTHLIKTRGQQVTLRCSSQSGHNTVSWYQQALGQGPQFIFQYYREEENGRGNFPPRFSGLQFPNYSSELNVNALELDDSALYLCASSPRQASGRAVFFGPGTRLTVL.

This chain links TRBV12-3 or TRBV12-4 with TRBJ1-4, with D perhaps matching TRBD1 (6 bases). The V and J ends lost 6 bases and 16 bases respectively, with 18 bases between them. This CDR3 spans 12 amino acids. The CDR3: CASRYSTGMTFF. The CDR3 DNA sequence: TGTGCCAGCAGATATTCAACAGGGATGACGTTTTTT.

The chain is built from TRBV6-1 and TRBJ2-3, with 9 bases aligning to TRBD2. The V segment lost 1 base and the J segment 4 bases; nucleotides outside the gene matches: 6. Looked up from germline, CDR1 is MNHNS and CDR2 is SASEGT. This CDR3 is built from 16 residues. The CDR3 bases are TGTGCCAGCAGTGAAGGGTTAGCGGGAGCAGCAGATACGCAGTATTTT. Protein product: CASSEGLAGAADTQYF.

V gene TRBV28 combines with J gene TRBJ2-3; TRBD1 aligns across 9 bases. Germline CDR1 MDHEN, CDR2 SYDVKM. V shed 6 bases, J shed 3 bases, and the junction held 1 base outside the gene matches. The CDR3 sequence is 13 residues long. The DNA for the CDR3 is TGTGCCAGCAGAGGACAGGGGACAGATACGCAGTATTTT. Its translation is CASRGQGTDTQYF.

V usage is TRBV28 and J usage is TRBJ1-1; D unresolved. Germline V gene sequence: CDR1 MDHEN, CDR2 SYDVKM. V dropped 5 bases and J dropped 6 bases, with 10 bases sitting between them. This CDR3 contains 12 residues. CDR3 amino acids: CASSVGVPEAFF. CDR3 DNA sequence: TGTGCCAGCAGTGTCGGGGTCCCTGAAGCTTTCTTT.

This chain uses TRBV27 with TRBJ1-5; D is unresolved. The V and J ends lost 5 bases and 3 bases respectively, with 11 bases between them. CDR1 is MNHEY, CDR2 SMNVEV, per germline (reference sequence). This CDR3 has 14 amino acids. The CDR3 spells CASSPVRYNQPQHF. CDR3 nucleotides: TGTGCCAGCAGTCCGGTGAGGTACAATCAGCCCCAGCATTTT.

CDR3 DNA: TGTGCCAGTAGTATGACAACCCAGCCCACAGATACGCAGTATTTT. Protein sequence: CASSMTTQPTDTQYF. This rearrangement joins TRBV19 to TRBJ2-3; no definite D call. Germline assignment: CDR1 LNHDA and CDR2 SQIVND (reference sequence). The V gene lost 3 bases and the J gene lost 2 bases, with 12 bases spanning the gap. This CDR3 has 15 amino acids.